This T cell receptor (beta chain) was obtained from a study of identical twins. MiXCR was run by TCRdb on the 5' RACE reads, yielding one entry per CDR3 protein. There are 200,000 to 300,000 distinct CDR3 sequences in the sample; about 10% occur only once, and 9% to 10% lies in the top ten. This clonotype was seen more than once but under ten times. V lost 2 bases, J lost 0 bases, and 8 bases lay in between. The CDR3 runs to 14 residues. The germline V gene encodes CDR1 SGHTA and CDR2 FQGNSA. The sequence derives from a man aged 45-65 years in good health. The sequenced sample consisted of memory T cells sorted from blood. The chain recombines TRBV7-2 with TRBJ2-7; D gene uncertain. Here the CDR3 reads CASSLLQFSYEQYF. CDR3 DNA sequence: TGTGCCAGCAGCTTACTACAGTTCTCCTACGAGCAGTACTTC.